This is a list of T cell receptor beta chains from one sample in a study of blood T cell repertoires in COVID-19. Clones were read by immunoSEQ multiplex PCR, and TCRdb kept only the in-frame ones, dropping some. Here the sample spans roughly 200,000 clones, 88% being singletons. Sequencing was performed on peripheral blood. The receptors were sampled from a woman aged 25-40 years with acute or convalescent COVID-19. The CDR3 runs from the conserved cysteine through the conserved F or W. D genes are given only for firm matches. Expanded clones are given a class, and other clones once, few, many or no size at all.

TRBV5-6	TRBD1	-	TRBJ1-2	TGTGCCAGCAGCTGGGACGCCTTCAGACAGGGTTACGCGGGCTACACCTTC	CASSWDAFRQGYAGYTF
TRBV5-4	TRBD1	-	TRBJ1-4	TGTGCCAGCAGCGCCGACAGGGGCACTAATGAAAAACTGTTTTTT	CASSADRGTNEKLFF
TRBV6-6	-	-	TRBJ2-5	TGTGCCAGCACCGGGACTCGATACACGGCCCAGTACTTC	CASTGTRYTAQYF
TRBV27	TRBD1	few	TRBJ2-7	TGTGCCAGCAGTCCCGGGACAGGGTACGAGCAGTACTTC	CASSPGTGYEQYF
TRBV5-1	-	-	TRBJ2-1	TGCGCCAGCAGCTTGGGTGATCGAAGCAAGCAGTTCTTC	CASSLGDRSKQFF
TRBV29-1	TRBD2	-	TRBJ2-2	TGCAGCGTAGCTAGCGGGAGGGCCGGGGAGCTGTTTTTT	CSVASGRAGELFF
TRBV7-2	-	-	TRBJ2-7	TGTGCCAGCAGCCCATCAAGGAGCCTCTACGAGCAGTACTTC	CASSPSRSLYEQYF
TRBV7-8	-	-	TRBJ1-3	TGTGCCAGCAGCTTACCGTATCAAGCGTCTGGAAACACCATATATTTT	CASSLPYQASGNTIYF
TRBV18	-	-	TRBJ1-1	TGTGCCACCCTTCAGGGAGGGAACACTGAAGCTTTCTTT	CATLQGGNTEAFF
TRBV11-2	-	-	TRBJ1-3	TGTGCCAGCAGCTTAGATTGGAGAGACACCATATATTTT	CASSLDWRDTIYF
TRBV24-1	-	-	TRBJ2-3	TGTGCCACCAGTGGACGGGAACCCACAGATACGCAGTATTTT	CATSGREPTDTQYF
TRBV27	TRBD2	once	TRBJ2-7	TGTGCCAGCAGCCCGACTAGCGGGAGACGCTACGAGCAGTACTTC	CASSPTSGRRYEQYF
TRBV19	TRBD1	-	TRBJ2-7	TGTGCCAGTATTCCAGGGGGTGCTCCAAGCTACGAGCAGTACTTC	CASIPGGAPSYEQYF
TRBV6-1	TRBD1	few	TRBJ1-2	TGTGCCAGCAGTGAACGGGACAGGGGATGGGGTGGCTACACCTTC	CASSERDRGWGGYTF
TRBV7-8	-	-	TRBJ1-5	TGTGCCAGCAGCTTAGCGAGAGATTATAGCAATCAGCCCCAGCATTTT	CASSLARDYSNQPQHF
TRBV5-4	-	-	TRBJ2-5	TGTGCCAGCACCCGCGGGATCCAAGAGACCCAGTACTTC	CASTRGIQETQYF
TRBV6-5	-	-	TRBJ2-2	TGTGCCAGCACACAGGAGGGCACCGGGGAGCTGTTTTTT	CASTQEGTGELFF
TRBV5-8	-	-	TRBJ1-2	TGTGCCAGCAGCTTGGTGTCTTGGGAGGATGGCTACACCTTC	CASSLVSWEDGYTF
TRBV11-3	TRBD1	once	TRBJ1-1	TGTGCCAGCAGCCCGACGGGACAGCTGAACACTGAAGCTTTCTTT	CASSPTGQLNTEAFF
TRBV5-1	TRBD1	-	TRBJ1-2	TGCGCCAGCAGCTCCCGGGACAGGGATGGCTACACCTTC	CASSSRDRDGYTF
TRBV7-9	-	-	TRBJ2-1	TGTGCCAGCAGCGCAGAGGGTGAGCAGTTCTTC	CASSAEGEQFF
TRBV7-2	-	-	TRBJ1-5	TGTGCCAGCAGCTTAGTCGGGGTTTCTTTGATAGATCAGCCCCAGCATTTT	CASSLVGVSLIDQPQHF
TRBV2	-	-	TRBJ2-3	TGTGCCAGCATGCCCCTAGGTGCTGATACGCAGTATTTT	CASMPLGADTQYF
TRBV7-9	TRBD1	once	TRBJ2-1	TGTGCCAGCAGCGTTCAGACAGGGTTCAATGAGCAGTTCTTC	CASSVQTGFNEQFF
TRBV12-3/TRBV12-4	TRBD2	once	TRBJ2-2	TGTGCCAGCAATCTAGCGGGAGGGGGGGAGCTGTTTTTT	CASNLAGGGELFF
TRBV3-1/TRBV3-2	-	-	TRBJ1-2	TGTGCCAGCAGCCAGAGGGACACACACTATGGCTACACCTTC	CASSQRDTHYGYTF